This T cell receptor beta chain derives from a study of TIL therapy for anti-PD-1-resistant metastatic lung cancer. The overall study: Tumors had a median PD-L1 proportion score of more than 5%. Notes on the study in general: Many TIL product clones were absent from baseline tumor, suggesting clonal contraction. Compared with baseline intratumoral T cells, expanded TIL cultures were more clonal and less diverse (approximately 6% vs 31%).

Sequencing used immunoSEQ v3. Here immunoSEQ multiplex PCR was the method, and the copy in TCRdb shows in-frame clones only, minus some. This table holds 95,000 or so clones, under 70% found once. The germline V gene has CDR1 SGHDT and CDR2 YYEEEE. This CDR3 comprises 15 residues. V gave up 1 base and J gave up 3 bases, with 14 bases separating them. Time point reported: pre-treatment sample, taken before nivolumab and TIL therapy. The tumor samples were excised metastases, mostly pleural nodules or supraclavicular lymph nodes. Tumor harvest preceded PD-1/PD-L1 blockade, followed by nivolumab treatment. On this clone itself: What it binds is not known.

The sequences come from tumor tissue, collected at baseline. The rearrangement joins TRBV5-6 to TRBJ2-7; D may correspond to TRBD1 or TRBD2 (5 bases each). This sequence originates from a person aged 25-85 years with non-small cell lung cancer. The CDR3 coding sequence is TGTGCCAGCAGCTTGTATGGGACGGAACGCTACGAGCAGTACTTC. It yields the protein CASSLYGTERYEQYF.